The clone carrying this TCR beta chain came up a few times. Sample-barcoded 5' priming and a J-beta primer mix drove a second PCR of about 7 to 11 cycles. TCRdb redid the calling of the 5' RACE reads with MiXCR, one entry per CDR3 protein. Counted here are 550,000 to 800,000 distinct CDR3 sequences, 21% occurring once; the ten biggest clones make up under 4%. The data originate from a study of blood T cells in healthy people across ages. Trimming removed 5 bases from V and 1 base from J; junction bases left unmatched: 7. CDR3 length: 15 amino acids. Germline CDR1 MNHNY, CDR2 SVGAGI (reference sequence).

This TCR was recovered from a man between 65 and 85 years old in good health. The J gene is TRBJ2-5, the V gene TRBV6-6; 7 nucleotides line up with TRBD2. Sequencing input: blood. The CDR3 DNA sequence: TGTGCCAGCAGTCGATTGGCTAGCGGCCAAGAGACCCAGTACTTC. This gives the protein CASSRLASGQETQYF.